This T cell receptor (beta chain) emerged from a study of OX40 agonist ivuxolimab in advanced cancers. Overall study context: In this trial design, patients received ivuxolimab intravenously at 0.01 to 10 mg/kg every 2 weeks.

Clones were sequenced by immunoSEQ multiplex PCR, and TCRdb holds only the in-frame ones, with some missing. The sample holds roughly 66,000 clones; over 80% are singletons and the top ten take 2.5%. CDR1 is LNHDA, CDR2 SQIVND, per germline (reference sequence). V was cut by 6 bases and J by 6 bases, with 15 bases left in between. The CDR3 sequence is 13 residues long. Patients who had autoimmune disease history or got systemic immunosuppression were left out. This receptor was taken from an adult with an advanced solid tumor such as melanoma, head and neck, liver or kidney cancer. Sequencing used CD4+ or CD8+ T cells sorted from blood, obtained in a trial of the OX40 agonist ivuxolimab. The gene calls are TRBV19 and TRBJ2-7; D uncertain. CDR3 bases: TGTGCCAGTAGCTTCCAAACAGCGTTCGAGCAGTACTTC. It yields the protein CASSFQTAFEQYF.